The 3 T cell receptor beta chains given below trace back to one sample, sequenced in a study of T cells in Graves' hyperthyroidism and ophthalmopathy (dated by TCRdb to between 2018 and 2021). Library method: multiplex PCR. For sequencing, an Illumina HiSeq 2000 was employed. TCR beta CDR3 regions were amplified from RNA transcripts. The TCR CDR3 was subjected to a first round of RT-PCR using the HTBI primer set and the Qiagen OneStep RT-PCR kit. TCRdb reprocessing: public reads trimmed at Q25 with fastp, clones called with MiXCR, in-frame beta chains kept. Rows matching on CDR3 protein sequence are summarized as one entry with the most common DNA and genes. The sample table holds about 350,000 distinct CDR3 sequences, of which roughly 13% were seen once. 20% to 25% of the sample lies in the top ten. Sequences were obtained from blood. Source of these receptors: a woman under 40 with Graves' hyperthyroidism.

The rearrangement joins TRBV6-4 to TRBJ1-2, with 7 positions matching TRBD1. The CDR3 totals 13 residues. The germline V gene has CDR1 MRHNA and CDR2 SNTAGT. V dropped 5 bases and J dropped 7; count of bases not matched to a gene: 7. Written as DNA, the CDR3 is TGTGCCAGCAGTCAGACAGGGAAGAGTGGCTACACCTTC. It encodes CASSQTGKSGYTF.

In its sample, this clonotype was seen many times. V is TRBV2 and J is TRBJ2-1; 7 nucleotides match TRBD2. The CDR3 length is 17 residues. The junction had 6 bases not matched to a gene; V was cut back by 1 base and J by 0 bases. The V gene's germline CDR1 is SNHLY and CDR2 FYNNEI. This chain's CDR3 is CASSEEASGSSYNEQFF. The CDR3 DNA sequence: TGTGCCAGCAGTGAAGAGGCTAGCGGTAGCTCCTACAATGAGCAGTTCTTC.

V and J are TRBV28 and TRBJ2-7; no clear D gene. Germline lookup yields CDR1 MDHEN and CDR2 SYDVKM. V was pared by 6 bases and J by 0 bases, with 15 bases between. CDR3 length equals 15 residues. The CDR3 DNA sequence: TGTGCCAGCAGCTCCCTTCAGCCCCCCTCCTACGAGCAGTACTTC. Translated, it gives CASSSLQPPSYEQYF.